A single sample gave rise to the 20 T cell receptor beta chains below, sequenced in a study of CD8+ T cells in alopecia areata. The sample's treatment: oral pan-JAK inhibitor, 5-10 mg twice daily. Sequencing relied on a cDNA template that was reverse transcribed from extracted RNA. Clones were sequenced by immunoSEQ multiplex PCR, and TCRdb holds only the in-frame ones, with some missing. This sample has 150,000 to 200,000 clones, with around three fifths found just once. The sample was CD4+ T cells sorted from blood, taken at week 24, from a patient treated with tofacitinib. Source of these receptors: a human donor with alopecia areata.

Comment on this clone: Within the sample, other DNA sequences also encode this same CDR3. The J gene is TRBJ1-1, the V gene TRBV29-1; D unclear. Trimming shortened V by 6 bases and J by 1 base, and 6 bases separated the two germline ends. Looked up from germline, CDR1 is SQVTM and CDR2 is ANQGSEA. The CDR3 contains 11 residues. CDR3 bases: TGCAGCGTATACAGGAACACTGAAGCTTTCTTT. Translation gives CSVYRNTEAFF.

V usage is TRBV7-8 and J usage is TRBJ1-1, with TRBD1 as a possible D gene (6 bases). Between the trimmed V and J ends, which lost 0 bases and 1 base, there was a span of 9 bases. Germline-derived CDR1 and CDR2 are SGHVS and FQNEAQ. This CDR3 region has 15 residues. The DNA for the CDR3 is TGTGCCAGCAGCTTAGCGCGGGGACAGAACACTGAAGCTTTCTTT. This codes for CASSLARGQNTEAFF.

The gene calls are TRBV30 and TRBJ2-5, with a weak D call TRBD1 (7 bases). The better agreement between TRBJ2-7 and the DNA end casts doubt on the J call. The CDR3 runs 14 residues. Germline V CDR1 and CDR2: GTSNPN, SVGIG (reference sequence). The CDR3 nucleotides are TGTGCCTGGAGGCGGGGACAGTTAATCTACGAGCAGTACTTC. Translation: CAWRRGQLIYEQYF.

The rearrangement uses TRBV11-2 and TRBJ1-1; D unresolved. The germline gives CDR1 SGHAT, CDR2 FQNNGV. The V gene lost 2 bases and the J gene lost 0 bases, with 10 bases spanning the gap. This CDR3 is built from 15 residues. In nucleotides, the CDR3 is TGTGCCAGCAGCTTAAGTCCGACGGTGAACACTGAAGCTTTCTTT. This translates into CASSLSPTVNTEAFF.

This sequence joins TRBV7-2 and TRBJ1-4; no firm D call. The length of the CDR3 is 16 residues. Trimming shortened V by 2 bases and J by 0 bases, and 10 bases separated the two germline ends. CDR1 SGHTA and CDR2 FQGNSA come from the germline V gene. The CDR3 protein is CASSLLSASTNEKLFF. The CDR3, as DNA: TGTGCCAGCAGCTTACTTTCGGCCTCAACTAATGAAAAACTGTTTTTT. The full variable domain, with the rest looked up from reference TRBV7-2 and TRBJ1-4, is GAGVSQSPSNKVTEKGKDVELRCDPISGHTALYWYRQSLGQGLEFLIYFQGNSAPDKSGLPSDRFSAERTGGSVSTLTIQRTQQEDSAVYLCASSLLSASTNEKLFFGSGTQLSVL.

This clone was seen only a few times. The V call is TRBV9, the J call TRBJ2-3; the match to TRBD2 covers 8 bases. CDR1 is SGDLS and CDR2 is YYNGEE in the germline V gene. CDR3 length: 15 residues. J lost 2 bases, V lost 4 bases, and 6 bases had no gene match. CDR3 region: CASSQTSGATDTQYF. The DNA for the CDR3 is TGTGCCAGCAGCCAAACTAGCGGCGCCACAGATACGCAGTATTTT. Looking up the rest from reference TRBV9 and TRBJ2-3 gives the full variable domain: DSGVTQTPKHLITATGQRVTLRCSPRSGDLSVYWYQQSLDQGLQFLIQYYNGEERAKGNILERFSAQQFPDLHSELNLSSLELGDSALYFCASSQTSGATDTQYFGPGTRLTVL.

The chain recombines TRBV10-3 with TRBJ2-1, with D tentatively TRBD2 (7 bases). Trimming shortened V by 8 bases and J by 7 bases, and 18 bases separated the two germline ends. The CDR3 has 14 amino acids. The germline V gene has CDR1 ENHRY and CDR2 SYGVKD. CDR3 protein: CAIRERGAKNEQFF. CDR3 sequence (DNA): TGTGCCATCCGAGAACGGGGGGCCAAAAATGAGCAGTTCTTC.

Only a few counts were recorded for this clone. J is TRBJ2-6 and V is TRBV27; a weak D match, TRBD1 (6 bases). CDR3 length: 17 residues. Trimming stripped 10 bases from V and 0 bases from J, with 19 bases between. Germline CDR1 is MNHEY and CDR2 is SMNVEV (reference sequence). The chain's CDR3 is CATRGTTGSSGANVLTF. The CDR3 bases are TGTGCCACCCGAGGTACGACAGGCAGCTCTGGGGCCAACGTCCTGACTTTC.

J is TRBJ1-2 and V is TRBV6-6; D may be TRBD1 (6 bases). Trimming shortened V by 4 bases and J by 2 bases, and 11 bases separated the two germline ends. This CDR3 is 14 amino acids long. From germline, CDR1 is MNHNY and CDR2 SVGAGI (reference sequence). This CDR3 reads CASSLQGRNYGYTF. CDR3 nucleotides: TGTGCCAGCAGTTTACAGGGACGAAACTATGGCTACACCTTC.

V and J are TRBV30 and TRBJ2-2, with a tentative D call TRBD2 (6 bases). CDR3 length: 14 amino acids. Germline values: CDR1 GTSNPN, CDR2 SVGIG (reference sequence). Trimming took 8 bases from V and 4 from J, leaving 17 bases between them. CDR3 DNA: TGTGCCCAGACCGGGATCGGGGGCACCGGGGAGCTGTTTTTT. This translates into CAQTGIGGTGELFF.

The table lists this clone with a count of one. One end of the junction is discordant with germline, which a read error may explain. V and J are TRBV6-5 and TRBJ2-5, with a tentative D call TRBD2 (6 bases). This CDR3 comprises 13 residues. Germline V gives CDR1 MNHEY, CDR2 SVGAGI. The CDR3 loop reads CASSSTSNGTPHF. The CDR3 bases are TGTGCCAGCAGTTCAACATCTAACGGGACTCCCCACTTC.

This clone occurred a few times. This CDR3 is CAIRVNTEAFF. As DNA, the CDR3 is TGTGCCATCAGGGTGAACACTGAAGCTTTCTTT. The chain combines TRBV10-3 with TRBJ1-1; D uncertain. CDR1 ENHRY and CDR2 SYGVKD come from the germline V gene. Deletions cut 6 bases from V and 0 bases from J, with 2 bases between. CDR3 length: 11 residues.

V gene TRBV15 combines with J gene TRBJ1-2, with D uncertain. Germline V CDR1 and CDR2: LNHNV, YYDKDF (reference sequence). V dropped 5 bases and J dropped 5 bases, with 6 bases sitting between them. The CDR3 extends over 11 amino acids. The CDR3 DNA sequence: TGTGCCACCAGCCGGGATTATGGCTACACCTTC. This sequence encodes CATSRDYGYTF.

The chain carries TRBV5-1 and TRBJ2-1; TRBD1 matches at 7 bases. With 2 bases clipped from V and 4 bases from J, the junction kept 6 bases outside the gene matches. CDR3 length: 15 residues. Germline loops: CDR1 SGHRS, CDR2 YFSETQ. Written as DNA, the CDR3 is TGCGCCAGCAGCTTACCGGGACAGACTTACAATGAGCAGTTCTTC. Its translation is CASSLPGQTYNEQFF. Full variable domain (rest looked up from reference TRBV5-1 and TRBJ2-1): KAGVTQTPRYLIKTRGQQVTLSCSPISGHRSVSWYQQTPGQGLQFLFEYFSETQRNKGNFPGRFSGRQFSNSRSEMNVSTLELGDSALYLCASSLPGQTYNEQFFGPGTRLTVL.

CDR3 coding DNA: TGCAGCCCACCGACGTGCAGAACTCATAGCAATCAGCCCCAGCATTTT. Its translation is CSPPTCRTHSNQPQHF. The chain combines TRBV29-1 with TRBJ1-5, with D uncertain. The CDR3 contains 16 residues. Germline V gene sequence: CDR1 SQVTM, CDR2 ANQGSEA. V lost 8 bases to trimming and J lost 0 bases, with 20 bases between them.

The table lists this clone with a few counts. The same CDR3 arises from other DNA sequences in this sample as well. The CDR3 DNA reads as TGCAGCGCAAAGAACACTGAAGCTTTCTTT. This translates into CSAKNTEAFF. The chain employs TRBV29-1 and TRBJ1-1; D not resolved. Germline assignment: CDR1 SQVTM and CDR2 ANQGSEA. Trimming pared 7 bases from V and 1 base from J, leaving 4 bases between. This CDR3 region has 10 residues.

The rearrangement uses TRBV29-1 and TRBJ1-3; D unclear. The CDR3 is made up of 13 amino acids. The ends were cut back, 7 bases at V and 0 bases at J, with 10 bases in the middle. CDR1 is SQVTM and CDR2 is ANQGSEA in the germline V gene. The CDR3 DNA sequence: TGCAGCGCCCAGGAGAACTCTGGAAACACCATATATTTT. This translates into CSAQENSGNTIYF.

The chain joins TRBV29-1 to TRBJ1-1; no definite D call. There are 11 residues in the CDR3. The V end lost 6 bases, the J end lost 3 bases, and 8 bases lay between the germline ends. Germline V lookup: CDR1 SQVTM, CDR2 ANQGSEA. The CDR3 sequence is CSVGADTEAFF. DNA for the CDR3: TGCAGCGTAGGAGCGGACACTGAAGCTTTCTTT.

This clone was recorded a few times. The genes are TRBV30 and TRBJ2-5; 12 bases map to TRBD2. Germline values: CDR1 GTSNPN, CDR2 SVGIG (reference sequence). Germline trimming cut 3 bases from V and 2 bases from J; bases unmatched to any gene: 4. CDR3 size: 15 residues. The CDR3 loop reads CAWSRLAGAQETQYF. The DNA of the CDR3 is TGTGCCTGGAGCCGACTAGCGGGGGCACAAGAGACCCAGTACTTC.

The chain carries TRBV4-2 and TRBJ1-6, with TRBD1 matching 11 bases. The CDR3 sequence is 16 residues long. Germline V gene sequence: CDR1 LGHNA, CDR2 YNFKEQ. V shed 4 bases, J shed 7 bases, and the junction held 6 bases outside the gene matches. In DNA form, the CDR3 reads TGTGCCAGCAGCCCCGGGACAGGGGGTACCAATTCACCCCTCCACTTT. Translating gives CASSPGTGGTNSPLHF.